These 17 T cell receptor beta chains share one sample of origin, sequenced in a study of CD8+CD57+ T cells in acquired aplastic anemia. TCR beta VDJ and CDR3 were profiled, and genomic DNA was the template. TCRdb processed the reads anew with MiXCR; each CDR3 protein has one entry. The data contain around 400,000 distinct CDR3 sequences, approximately 70% of them singletons. The source material was sorted CD4+, CD8+, or CD8+CD57+ T cells (not recorded which) from PBMCs. The receptors stem from a human donor in good health, serving as a control.

With respect to this clonotype: A junction end diverges from the germline sequence, so it may reflect a read error. The chain combines TRBV5-5 with TRBJ2-7; D may be TRBD1 (5 bases). The CDR3 is 14 amino acids. The germline V gene has CDR1 SGHKS and CDR2 YYEKEE (reference sequence). CDR3 protein: CASSLGQSVHEQYF. CDR3 in DNA: TGCGCCAGCAGCTTGGGGCAGAGCGTCCACGAGCAGTACTTC.

This chain connects TRBV12-3 or TRBV12-4 to TRBJ2-1; 8 nucleotides line up with TRBD2. Trimming took 5 bases from V and 1 from J; bases not matched to a gene: 13. This CDR3 is 18 amino acids long. The CDR3 nucleotides are TGTGCCAGCAGTCAGGCAGGTACCGGACTAGCATCCTACAATGAGCAGTTCTTC. It specifies CASSQAGTGLASYNEQFF.

The sample holds one count of this clonotype. For the CDR3, the DNA is TGTGCCAGCAGCGTAGAAGGAGATACGCAGTATTTT. It specifies CASSVEGDTQYF. The gene calls are TRBV9 and TRBJ2-3; no definite D call. The CDR3 is 12 amino acids. V was trimmed by 0 bases and J by 5 bases, leaving 4 bases between them. Germline CDR1 reads SGDLS; CDR2 reads YYNGEE.

This clonotype has a single count. This chain links TRBV5-5 with TRBJ2-1; the D gene is possibly TRBD1 (6 bases). Trimming removed 4 bases from V and 0 bases from J, with 26 bases in between. Germline loops: CDR1 SGHKS, CDR2 YYEKEE (reference sequence). This CDR3 is built from 20 residues. The CDR3: CASSQVGASISQSSYNEQFF. The CDR3 DNA follows: TGTGCCAGCAGCCAAGTGGGGGCTAGCATAAGCCAAAGCTCCTACAATGAGCAGTTCTTC. The whole variable domain, filled in from reference TRBV5-5 and TRBJ2-1, reads DAGVTQSPTHLIKTRGQQVTLRCSPISGHKSVSWYQQVLGQGPQFIFQYYEKEERGRGNFPDRFSARQFPNYSSELNVNALLLGDSALYLCASSQVGASISQSSYNEQFFGPGTRLTVL.

Comment on this clonotype: At one end the junction does not follow the germline gene, possibly because of a read error. The CDR3 is CASSYLRTEYLIGYTF. The CDR3 DNA follows: TGTGCTAGCAGCTATCTACGGACAGAGTACTTGATTGGCTACACCTTC. The gene calls are TRBV7-6 and TRBJ1-2; TRBD1 is a possible D gene (6 bases). The germline V gene encodes CDR1 SGHVS and CDR2 FNYEAQ. The CDR3 runs 16 residues.

CDR3 residues: CASSPSRGEPQPVGQYF. CDR3 nucleotide sequence: TGTGCCAGCAGTCCCTCAAGAGGCGAGCCCCAGCCAGTTGGTCAGTATTTT. The chain carries TRBV12-3 or TRBV12-4 and TRBJ2-3; no reliable D call. CDR3 length: 17 amino acids. V lost 5 bases, J lost 12 bases, and 30 bases lay in between.

A note on this clonotype: One end of the junction fails to match germline, which may point to a read error. The chain employs TRBV11-2 and TRBJ2-3; 7 bases are shared with TRBD2. Germline V gives CDR1 SGHAT, CDR2 FQNNGV. This CDR3 spans 16 amino acids. CDR3 loop: CATSQGRQGGMGTQYF. As DNA, the CDR3 is TGTGCCACCAGCCAAGGTCGGCAGGGAGGGATGGGTACGCAGTATTTT.

The chain combines TRBV11-3 with TRBJ1-6; D call uncertain. CDR3 length equals 15 residues. Germline values: CDR1 SGHNT, CDR2 YENEEA. Trimming removed 7 bases at V and 4 bases at J, with 14 bases between. The CDR3 spells CASTGESWYNSPLHF. CDR3 DNA: TGTGCCAGCACCGGAGAGAGCTGGTATAATTCACCCCTCCACTTT. The full variable domain, in which reference TRBV11-3 and TRBJ1-6 provide the parts outside the CDR3, is EAGVVQSPRYKIIEKKQPVAFWCNPISGHNTLYWYLQNLGQGPELLIRYENEEAVDDSQLPKDRFSAERLKGVDSTLKIQPAELGDSAVYLCASTGESWYNSPLHFGNGTRLTVT.

The rearrangement joins TRBV10-2 to TRBJ1-2; TRBD1 aligns across 8 bases. The germline CDR1 and CDR2 sequences are WSHSY and SAAADI. Losses at the gene ends were 4 bases for V and 8 bases for J; bases not matched to a gene: 6. This CDR3 is 13 amino acids long. The CDR3 sequence: CASSADRVGGYTF. DNA of the CDR3: TGCGCCAGCAGTGCGGACAGGGTAGGGGGCTACACCTTC.

The CDR3 DNA is TGTGCCACCAGCAGAGATAGGCCCGGGCGCGGGGAAAAGCCCCAGCATTTT. It yields the protein CATSRDRPGRGEKPQHF. V gene TRBV15 combines with J gene TRBJ1-3; D remains unclear. The J call is doubtful: the DNA matches TRBJ1-5 better. Germline V gives CDR1 LNHNV, CDR2 YYDKDF (reference sequence). The CDR3 covers 17 residues.

V usage is TRBV7-2 and J usage is TRBJ2-2; D unresolved. V gave up 3 bases and J gave up 17 bases, with 22 bases separating them. The V gene's germline CDR1 is SGHTA and CDR2 FQGNSA. This CDR3 is built from 14 residues. The CDR3 nucleotides read TGTGCCAGCAGCTTGGTGTACTTTTCACCCCTCCACTTTTTT. It specifies CASSLVYFSPLHFF.

This clonotype was seen many times. The genes are TRBV29-1 and TRBJ2-3; 12 bases map to TRBD2. Germline CDR1 reads SQVTM; CDR2 reads ANQGSEA. The V and J ends lost 4 bases and 1 base, in that order; junction bases with no gene match: 0. The CDR3 consists of 14 residues. The CDR3 loop is CSVGLAGGTDTQYF. DNA of the CDR3: TGCAGCGTTGGACTAGCGGGGGGCACAGATACGCAGTATTTT.

V is TRBV4-1 and J is TRBJ2-7; 8 bases map to TRBD1. CDR1 is MGHRA and CDR2 is YSYEKL in the germline V gene. J gave up 4 bases and V 1 base, and 6 bases lay outside the gene matches. The CDR3 consists of 15 residues. CDR3 nucleotides: TGCGCCAGCAGCCAAGGGACAGGGAGCTTTTACGAGCAGTACTTC. This gives the protein CASSQGTGSFYEQYF.

The V gene is TRBV5-5, the J gene TRBJ1-2, with D uncertain. Trimming cost V 2 bases and J 8 bases, with 13 bases left between them. Germline CDR1 SGHKS, CDR2 YYEKEE (reference sequence). The CDR3 loop spans 13 amino acids. The CDR3 reads CASSFLADDGYTF. CDR3 coding DNA: TGTGCCAGCAGCTTTCTGGCTGATGACGGCTACACCTTC.

Points on this clonotype: Because the CDR3 is missing its conserved closing phenylalanine or tryptophan, this is likely a read error. The limits of the CDR3 on the DNA are not certain, so only TCRdb's listed CDR3 is given. The V call is TRBV9, the J call TRBJ2-1; TRBD1 is the table's D call, not checked against the DNA. The CDR3 numbers 11 amino acids, ends counted. The germline V gene has CDR1 SGDLS and CDR2 YYNGEE. CDR3 in amino acids: CAISASIGARH.

The chain couples TRBV6-5 to TRBJ2-7; D gene unclear. Germline V gene lookup returns CDR1 MNHEY and CDR2 SVGAGI. Trimming took 0 bases from V and 9 from J, leaving 12 bases between them. This CDR3 is 13 amino acids long. CDR3 sequence (DNA): TGTGCCAGCAGTTACTCGTACGATTTGGTGCAGTACTTC. Protein sequence: CASSYSYDLVQYF.

This chain connects TRBV11-3 to TRBJ2-5; D gene uncertain. From germline, CDR1 is SGHNT and CDR2 YENEEA. The CDR3 totals 13 residues. The V gene lost 3 bases and the J gene lost 5 bases, with 10 bases spanning the gap. CDR3 in amino acids: CASSLPWNETQYF. The CDR3 DNA is TGTGCCAGCAGCTTGCCGTGGAACGAGACCCAGTACTTC.